This T cell receptor (beta chain) was sequenced for a study of neoadjuvant anti-PD-1 for oral cavity cancer. Study-wide background: Most patients had three to four biweekly doses of 3 mg/kg nivolumab before resection. Non-progressing patients received a fourth nivolumab dose near day 43, then surgery on days 50-56.

Analysis of PBMCs was direct, with no culture step. Sequencing used immunoSEQ multiplex PCR; TCRdb keeps in-frame clones, though not all of them. In the table there are about 80,000 clones, approximately 80% of which are singletons. The TCR comes from a person aged 40-85 years with oral cavity squamous cell carcinoma. The sequencing used PBMCs, collected before nivolumab (anti-PD-1) treatment.

DNA for the CDR3: TGTGCCAGTACAACCCGACAGGGGGGACCCCTATCTGAAGCTTTCTTT. This translates into CASTTRQGGPLSEAFF. V and J are TRBV19 and TRBJ1-1; 9 nucleotides align to TRBD1. The ends lost 7 bases at V and 6 bases at J; junction bases unmatched: 15. The CDR3 length is 16 residues. Germline V lookup: CDR1 LNHDA, CDR2 SQIVND (reference sequence). Full variable domain (rest looked up from reference TRBV19 and TRBJ1-1): DGGITQSPKYLFRKEGQNVTLSCEQNLNHDAMYWYRQDPGQGLRLIYYSQIVNDFQKGDIAEGYSVSREKKESFPLTVTSAQKNPTAFYLCASTTRQGGPLSEAFFGQGTRLTVV.